These 10 T cell receptor beta chains came from one sample sequenced in a study of shared clonotypes between healthy human individuals. Data came from immunoSEQ multiplex PCR; TCRdb stores just in-frame clones and leaves some out. The profile shows about 2.3 million clones, approximately 95% of them singletons. The sample consisted of naive CD4+ T cells from PBMCs. Subset denoted: CD45RA+ positively selected. The receptors stem from a man aged 18 to 29 in good health. Some clones in this sample may be carry-over from other donors' samples.

The rearrangement links TRBV6-4 to TRBJ2-2; no definite D call. The CDR3 has 13 amino acids. Germline V lookup: CDR1 MRHNA, CDR2 SNTAGT. Deletions cut 2 bases from V and 1 base from J, with 2 bases between. CDR3 in DNA: TGTGCCAGCAGTGACGTGAACACCGGGGAGCTGTTTTTT. This encodes CASSDVNTGELFF.

The gene calls are TRBV6-5 and TRBJ2-7; D unclear. This CDR3 region has 14 residues. Germline V gives CDR1 MNHEY, CDR2 SVGAGI. The V end lost 8 bases, the J end lost 0 bases, and 14 bases lay between the germline ends. CDR3 region: CASGFKPNSYEQYF. CDR3 sequence (DNA): TGTGCCAGCGGTTTTAAACCCAACTCCTACGAGCAGTACTTC.

As regards this clone: The sample carries other DNA sequences with the same CDR3. This chain joins TRBV5-1 and TRBJ1-5; D is unresolved. Germline CDR1 and CDR2: SGHRS and YFSETQ. Between the trimmed V and J ends, which lost 2 bases and 3 bases, there was a span of 9 bases. The CDR3 has 14 residues. This chain's CDR3 is CASSLTGSNQPQHF. CDR3 in DNA: TGCGCCAGCAGCTTAACGGGGTCCAATCAGCCCCAGCATTTT. The full variable domain, in which reference TRBV5-1 and TRBJ1-5 provide the parts outside the CDR3, is KAGVTQTPRYLIKTRGQQVTLSCSPISGHRSVSWYQQTPGQGLQFLFEYFSETQRNKGNFPGRFSGRQFSNSRSEMNVSTLELGDSALYLCASSLTGSNQPQHFGDGTRLSIL.

The chain joins TRBV4-3 to TRBJ1-6; maybe TRBD1 (6 bases). The CDR3 contains 15 residues. Germline V gene data show CDR1 as LGHNA and CDR2 as YSLEER. The V end was cut by 3 bases, the J end by 6 bases, with 12 bases between. CDR3 DNA: TGCGCCAGCAGCCAGGGTTCAGGGGTTAATTCACCCCTCCACTTT. Translation: CASSQGSGVNSPLHF.

The chain links TRBV28 to TRBJ2-5; 11 nucleotides align to TRBD2. Germline CDR1 reads MDHEN; CDR2 reads SYDVKM. CDR3 length: 18 residues. V shed 4 bases, J shed 5 bases, and the junction held 15 bases outside the gene matches. The chain's CDR3 is CASSSPSGVAGGFETQYF. CDR3 DNA sequence: TGTGCCAGCAGTTCCCCTTCGGGGGTAGCGGGAGGGTTCGAGACCCAGTACTTC.

A note on this clone: In the same sample, other DNA sequences code for this CDR3. The chain combines TRBV7-3 with TRBJ2-3; 7 bases match TRBD1. CDR3 length equals 13 residues. The V gene's germline CDR1 is SGHTA and CDR2 FQGTGA. J was trimmed by 6 bases and V by 4 bases; bases with no gene match: 4. The CDR3 DNA follows: TGTGCCAGCAGCTCGACAGGGCCCGATACGCAGTATTTT. Its translation: CASSSTGPDTQYF.

CDR3 sequence: CASSVDRASYEQYF. In DNA, the CDR3 is TGTGCCAGCAGTGTGGACAGGGCCTCGTACGAGCAGTACTTC. The chain employs TRBV6-1 and TRBJ2-7; TRBD1 aligns across 8 bases. This CDR3 comprises 14 residues. V lost 4 bases to trimming and J lost 4 bases; unmatched junction nucleotides: 6. The V gene's germline CDR1 is MNHNS and CDR2 SASEGT.

The chain uses TRBV7-8 and TRBJ2-3; TRBD1 might be the D (6 bases). CDR3 size: 12 residues. Germline CDR1 and CDR2: SGHVS and FQNEAQ. Trimming shortened V by 10 bases and J by 3 bases, and 11 bases separated the two germline ends. The DNA for the CDR3 is TGTGCCACAGGGGTCGGGACAGATACGCAGTATTTT. It encodes CATGVGTDTQYF.

This chain links TRBV4-1 with TRBJ2-3; the D call may be TRBD1 or TRBD2 (5 bases each). V was clipped by 0 bases and J by 5 bases, with 18 bases between them. The CDR3 is 17 amino acids. Germline V CDR1 and CDR2: MGHRA, YSYEKL. CDR3 protein: CASSQDWRTPGRDTQYF. CDR3 nucleotides: TGCGCCAGCAGCCAAGATTGGCGGACCCCGGGGCGAGATACGCAGTATTTT.

The rearrangement uses TRBV28 and TRBJ2-5; 7 bases map to TRBD2. The germline V gene has CDR1 MDHEN and CDR2 SYDVKM. The CDR3 is 15 amino acids. After removal of 8 bases from V and 5 bases from J, the junction contained 14 bases not matched to a gene. CDR3 sequence (DNA): TGTGCCAGCTCTATGGGAGGGAGTTTCTCGGAGACCCAGTACTTC. It encodes CASSMGGSFSETQYF.